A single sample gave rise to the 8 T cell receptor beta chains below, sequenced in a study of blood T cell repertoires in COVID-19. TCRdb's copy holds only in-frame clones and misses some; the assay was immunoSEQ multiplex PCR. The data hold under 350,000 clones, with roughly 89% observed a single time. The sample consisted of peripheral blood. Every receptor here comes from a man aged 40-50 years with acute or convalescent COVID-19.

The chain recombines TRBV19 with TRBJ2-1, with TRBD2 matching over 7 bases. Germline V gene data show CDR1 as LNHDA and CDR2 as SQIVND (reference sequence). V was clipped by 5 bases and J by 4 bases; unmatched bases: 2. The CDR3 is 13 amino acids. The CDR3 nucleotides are TGTGCCAGTAGTCTTAGCGGGTACAATGAGCAGTTCTTC. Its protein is CASSLSGYNEQFF.

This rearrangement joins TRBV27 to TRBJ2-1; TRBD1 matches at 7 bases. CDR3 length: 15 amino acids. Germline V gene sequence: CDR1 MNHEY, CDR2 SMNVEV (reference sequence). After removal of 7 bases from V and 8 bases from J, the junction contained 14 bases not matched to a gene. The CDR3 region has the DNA TGTGCCAGCACCCCCGACAGGGTAGTTCGCCATGAGCAGTTCTTC. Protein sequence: CASTPDRVVRHEQFF.

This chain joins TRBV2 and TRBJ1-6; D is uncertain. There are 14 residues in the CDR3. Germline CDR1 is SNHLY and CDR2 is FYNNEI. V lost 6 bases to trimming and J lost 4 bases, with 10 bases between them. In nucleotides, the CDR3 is TGTGCCAGCAGGGCCTTCCCTTATAATTCACCCCTCCACTTT. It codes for CASRAFPYNSPLHF.

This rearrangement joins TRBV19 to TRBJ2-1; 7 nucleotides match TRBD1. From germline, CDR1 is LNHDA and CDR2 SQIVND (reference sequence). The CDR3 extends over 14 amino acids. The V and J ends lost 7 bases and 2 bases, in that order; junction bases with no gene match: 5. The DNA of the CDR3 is TGTGCCAGTAACCCAGGGGGAACCTACAATGAGCAGTTCTTC. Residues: CASNPGGTYNEQFF. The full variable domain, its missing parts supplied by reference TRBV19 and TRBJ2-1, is DGGITQSPKYLFRKEGQNVTLSCEQNLNHDAMYWYRQDPGQGLRLIYYSQIVNDFQKGDIAEGYSVSREKKESFPLTVTSAQKNPTAFYLCASNPGGTYNEQFFGPGTRLTVL.

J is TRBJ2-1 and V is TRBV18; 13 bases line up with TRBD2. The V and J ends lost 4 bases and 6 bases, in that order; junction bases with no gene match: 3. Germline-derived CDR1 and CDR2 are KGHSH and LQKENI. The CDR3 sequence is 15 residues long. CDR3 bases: TGTGCCAGCTCACAACTAGCGGGGGGGTCCAATGAGCAGTTCTTC. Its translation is CASSQLAGGSNEQFF.

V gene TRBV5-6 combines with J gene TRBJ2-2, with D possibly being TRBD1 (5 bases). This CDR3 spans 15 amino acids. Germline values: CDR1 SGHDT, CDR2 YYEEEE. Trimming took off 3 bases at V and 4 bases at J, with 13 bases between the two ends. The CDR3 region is CASSSDSFGTGELFF. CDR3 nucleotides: TGTGCCAGCAGCTCAGACAGCTTTGGCACCGGGGAGCTGTTTTTT.

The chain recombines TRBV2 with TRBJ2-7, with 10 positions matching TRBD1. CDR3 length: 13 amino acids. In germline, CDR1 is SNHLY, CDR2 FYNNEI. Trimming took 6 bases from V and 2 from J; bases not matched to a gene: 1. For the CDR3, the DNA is TGTGCCAGCAGCGACAGGGGGCCCTACGAGCAGTACTTC. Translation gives CASSDRGPYEQYF.

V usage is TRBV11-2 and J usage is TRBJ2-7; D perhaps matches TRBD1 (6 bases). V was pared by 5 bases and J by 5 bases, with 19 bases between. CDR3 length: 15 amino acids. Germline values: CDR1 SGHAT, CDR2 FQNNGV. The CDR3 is CASSRNRDGWNEQYF. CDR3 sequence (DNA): TGTGCCAGCAGCCGAAACAGGGACGGGTGGAACGAGCAGTACTTC.